This T cell receptor beta chain was profiled in a study of early T cells in non-severe SARS-CoV-2 infection (dated by TCRdb to the early 2020s). General notes on the study: Bulk RNA from unsorted whole blood was used for TCR sequencing, so alpha and beta chains could not be paired. On the study overall, not on this receptor specifically: VDJdb matching was skewed toward anti-spike CD8 responses and likely underestimated virus-specific expansions by missing private and CD4 specificities.

The study was a case-control design nested within a healthcare worker cohort in London, UK, with weekly nasopharyngeal swab PCR tests and blood sampling. Healthcare workers were enrolled in the week of the UK lockdown, from 23 to 31 March 2020, and were followed every week for up to 16 weeks. The library was produced with 5' RACE. The listed sequencing device is NextSeq 500. In the TCR library protocol, unique molecular identifiers were attached to individual cDNA molecules to correct for PCR bias and sequencing error. Sequencing covered both TCR alpha and beta chains, and within each sample the abundances of alpha and beta sequences were tightly co-correlated. Processing in the source paper ran as follows. Decombinator V4 was used to annotate TCR sequences for V gene, J gene and CDR3. TCRs were defined as expanded if a significant change between any two time points was detected under a Poisson model with p below 0.0001. TCR abundances were normalised to the total number of TCRs sequenced per sample and were expressed as counts per million. TRAV1-2 paired with TRAJ12, TRAJ20 or TRAJ33 defined MAIT TCRs, while TRAV10 paired with TRAJ18 defined iNKT TCRs. A search of VDJdb, accessed on 1 November 2021, was run for TCRs annotated to CMV, EBV and SARS-CoV-2, with TCRs annotated for multiple antigens excluded. The public reads were quality trimmed at Q25 with fastp and then assembled into clones with MiXCR by TCRdb, keeping productive beta chains. Every entry covers one CDR3 protein and lists the most common genes and DNA from its rows. What appears here as the V and J calls and clone size reflects TCRdb's work, not the paper's. The sample table holds about 89,000 distinct CDR3 sequences, of which about 15% were seen once. The ten top clones hold about 5% of the sample.

Points on this clonotype: Its antigen is unknown. No qualities accompany the bases; no much larger clone lies one base away.

From cysteine to phenylalanine, the CDR3 is 19 amino acids long. The DNA shown is the 57-base CDR3, in frame from base 1. CDR1 and CDR2 are read off the germline V gene (reference sequence) as SGHAT and FQDESV. The trim is 1 base for V and 1 base for J, with a gap of 22 bases between the germline ends. The clonotype originates from an adult who was a healthcare worker with PCR-confirmed SARS-CoV-2 infection or an uninfected control (not recorded which). The rearranged chain carries TRBV11-1 and TRBJ2-5, with a tentative D gene TRBD2 over 6 matching bases. This specimen was whole blood, taken at baseline. The DNA sequence is TGTGCCAGCAGCTTAGAGTCTGCCAGGGTAGCGGAGTTCCAAGAGACCCAGTACTTC. Translated, this gives CASSLESARVAEFQETQYF.